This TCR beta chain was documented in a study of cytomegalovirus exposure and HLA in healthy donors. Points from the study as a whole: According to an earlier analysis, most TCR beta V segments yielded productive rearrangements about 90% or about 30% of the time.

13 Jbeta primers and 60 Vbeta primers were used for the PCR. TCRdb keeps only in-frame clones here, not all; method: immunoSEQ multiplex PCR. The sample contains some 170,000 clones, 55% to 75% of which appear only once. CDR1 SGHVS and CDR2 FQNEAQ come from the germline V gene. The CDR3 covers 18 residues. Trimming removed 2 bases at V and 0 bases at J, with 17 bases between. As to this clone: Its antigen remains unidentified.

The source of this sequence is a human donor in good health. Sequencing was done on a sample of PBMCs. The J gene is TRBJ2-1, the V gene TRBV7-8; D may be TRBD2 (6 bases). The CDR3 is CASSLRYSREVSYNEQFF. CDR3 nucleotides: TGTGCCAGCAGCTTACGGTATTCGCGGGAAGTCTCCTACAATGAGCAGTTCTTC.